This T cell receptor (beta chain) is from a study of OX40 agonist ivuxolimab in advanced cancers. For the study at large: The patients' treatment was ivuxolimab, an agonistic anti-OX40 (CD134) antibody.

Study-wide findings and caveats: Antigens targeted by the expanded peripheral T cells were not determined.

Measured with immunoSEQ multiplex PCR; TCRdb has only the in-frame clones, and not every one. The data hold around 29,000 clones, with 85% to 90% observed a single time. V lost 4 bases to trimming and J lost 8 bases; unmatched junction nucleotides: 8. Looked up from germline, CDR1 is LNHDA and CDR2 is SQIVND (reference sequence). The CDR3 runs 15 residues. About this clone itself: Its antigen is unknown.

This receptor was obtained from an adult with an advanced solid tumor such as melanoma, head and neck, liver or kidney cancer. The sample was CD4+ or CD8+ T cells sorted from blood, taken in a trial of the OX40 agonist ivuxolimab. This chain joins TRBV19 and TRBJ2-1, with 10 positions matching TRBD2. The CDR3 DNA is TGTGCCAGTAGTACGACTAGCGGGTTTTTCGATGAGCAGTTCTTC. Translated, it gives CASSTTSGFFDEQFF. The variable domain in full, with the rest retrieved from reference TRBV19 and TRBJ2-1, is DGGITQSPKYLFRKEGQNVTLSCEQNLNHDAMYWYRQDPGQGLRLIYYSQIVNDFQKGDIAEGYSVSREKKESFPLTVTSAQKNPTAFYLCASSTTSGFFDEQFFGPGTRLTVL.